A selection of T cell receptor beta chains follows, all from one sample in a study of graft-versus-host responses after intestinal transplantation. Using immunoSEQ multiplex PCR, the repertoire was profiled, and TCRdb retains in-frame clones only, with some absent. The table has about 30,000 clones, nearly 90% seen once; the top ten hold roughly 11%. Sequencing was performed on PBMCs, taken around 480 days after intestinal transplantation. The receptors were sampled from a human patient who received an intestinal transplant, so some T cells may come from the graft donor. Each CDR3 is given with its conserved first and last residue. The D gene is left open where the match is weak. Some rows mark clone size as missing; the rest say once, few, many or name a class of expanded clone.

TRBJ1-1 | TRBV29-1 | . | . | TGCAGCGTTGAACGGACGAACACTGAAGCTTTCTTT | CSVERTNTEAFF
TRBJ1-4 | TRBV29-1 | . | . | TGCAGCGTTGAAGGGGGGGGAAATGAAAAACTGTTTTTT | CSVEGGGNEKLFF
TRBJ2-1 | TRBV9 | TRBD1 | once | TGTGCCAGCAGCCCAGGGGGAACTCTTAACGAGCAGTTCTTC | CASSPGGTLNEQFF
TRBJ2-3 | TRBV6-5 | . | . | TGTGCCAGCGGGAGGACTAGCACAGATACGCAGTATTTT | CASGRTSTDTQYF
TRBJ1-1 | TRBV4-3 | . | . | TGCGCCAGCAGCCACCTGCAGGGGAACACTGAAGCTTTCTTT | CASSHLQGNTEAFF
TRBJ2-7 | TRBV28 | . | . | TGTGCCAGCAACACTAAACGCAGGGTAAGCTCCTACGAGCAGTACTTC | CASNTKRRVSSYEQYF
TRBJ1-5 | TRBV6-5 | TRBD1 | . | TGTGCCAGCAGCCCCCGGACAGGGCGGACTCAGCCCCAGCATTTT | CASSPRTGRTQPQHF
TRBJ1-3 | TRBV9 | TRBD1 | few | TGTGCCAGCAGCGTATATGGGACAGCTGGAAACACCATATATTTT | CASSVYGTAGNTIYF
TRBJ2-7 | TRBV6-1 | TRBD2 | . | TGTGCCAGCAGTGAAGAAGGGCTAGCGGGAAACGAGCAGTACTTC | CASSEEGLAGNEQYF
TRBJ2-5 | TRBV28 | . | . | TGTGCCAGCAGTTTACCGGACAGCCAAACGAGGGAGACCCAGTACTTC | CASSLPDSQTRETQYF
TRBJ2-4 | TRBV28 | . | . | TGTGCCAGCAGCCCCCCCCAGGTAGCCAAAAACATTCAGTACTTC | CASSPPQVAKNIQYF
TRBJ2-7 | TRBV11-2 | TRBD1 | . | TGTGCCAGCAGCCCTCCGGGACAGGGCTTTTACGAGCAGTACTTC | CASSPPGQGFYEQYF
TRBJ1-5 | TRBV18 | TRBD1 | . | TGTGCCAGCTCACCAGGGACAGGGTTTCAGCCCCAGCATTTT | CASSPGTGFQPQHF
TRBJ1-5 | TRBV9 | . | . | TGTGCCAGCAGCGTAGAGGGTCTGGGCAATCAGCCCCAGCATTTT | CASSVEGLGNQPQHF
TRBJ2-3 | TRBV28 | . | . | TGTGCCAGCACCCCTAGGCAGTTGGGAGATACGCAGTATTTT | CASTPRQLGDTQYF
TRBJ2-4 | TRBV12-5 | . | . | TGTGCTAGTGGTTTGGCAATCACAGGGACCAAAAACATTCAGTACTTC | CASGLAITGTKNIQYF
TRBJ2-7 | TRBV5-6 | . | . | TGTGCCAGCAGCTTGGGCTACGAGCAGTACTTC | CASSLGYEQYF
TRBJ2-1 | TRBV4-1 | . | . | TGCGCCAGCAGCCAAGATGGCAGGGGAGGGAATGAGCAGTTCTTC | CASSQDGRGGNEQFF